This record covers a single TCR beta chain. The data belong to a study of T cell responses to AZD1222 COVID-19 vaccine. Repertoires were generated with immunoSEQ multiplex PCR, while TCRdb's copy carries only in-frame clones and drops some. The repertoire holds around 120,000 clones, with approximately 90% as singletons. The source of this sequence is an adult in good health. The starting material was peripheral blood, obtained on day 0 of AZD1222 vaccination.

CDR3 nucleotide sequence: TGTGCCAGCAGCCAGGTAGCGCGACTGGAAAGCTACAATGAGCAGTTCTTC. This sequence encodes CASSQVARLESYNEQFF. J is TRBJ2-1 and V is TRBV3-1 (or the pseudogene TRBV3-2); D is perhaps TRBD2 (5 bases). The CDR3 has 17 amino acids. Germline CDR1 LGHDT, CDR2 YNNKEL (reference sequence). V lost 3 bases to trimming and J lost 3 bases, with 18 bases between them.